These T cell receptor beta chains were read from a single sample in a study of T cell responses to AZD1222 COVID-19 vaccine. Clones were read by immunoSEQ multiplex PCR, and TCRdb kept only the in-frame ones, dropping some. The sample yields 150,000 to 200,000 clones, around 90% seen once. The source material was peripheral blood, sampled 28 days after the second AZD1222 dose. These receptors all come from an adult who received the AZD1222 COVID-19 vaccine. CDR3s include the opening cysteine and the closing phenylalanine or tryptophan. D genes are given only for firm matches. Clone size is stated in some rows and not others, as once, few, many or a class when expanded.

cdr3_aa cdr3_nt v_call d_call j_call clone_size
CASSYPGQTEAFF TGTGCCAGCAGTTACCCCGGACAGACTGAAGCTTTCTTT TRBV6-2/TRBV6-3 - TRBJ1-1 -
CASSSDRGNSPLHF TGTGCCAGCAGCTCCGACAGGGGTAATTCACCCCTCCACTTT TRBV7-3 TRBD1 TRBJ1-6 -
CAISGGEGSEQFF TGTGCCATCAGTGGTGGGGAGGGAAGTGAGCAGTTCTTC TRBV10-3 TRBD2 TRBJ2-1 -
CASSHSTVRPNEKLFF TGTGCCAGCAGCCATTCGACTGTTCGGCCTAATGAAAAACTGTTTTTT TRBV3-1/TRBV3-2 - TRBJ1-4 -
CASSRVGGVYEQYF TGTGCCAGTAGTCGAGTCGGGGGGGTGTACGAGCAGTACTTC TRBV19 TRBD2 TRBJ2-7 -
CASSPDRVNSPLHF TGTGCCAGTAGTCCGGACAGGGTGAATTCACCCCTCCACTTT TRBV19 TRBD1 TRBJ1-6 -
CASSLMAGERETQYF TGTGCCAGCAGCTTGATGGCGGGCGAGAGGGAGACCCAGTACTTC TRBV7-3 - TRBJ2-5 -
CASSTQGRQETQYF TGTGCCAGCAGCACACAGGGACGTCAAGAGACCCAGTACTTC TRBV5-4 - TRBJ2-5 -
CASSSLTRANEQYF TGTGCCAGCAGCTCCCTCACCCGGGCTAACGAGCAGTACTTC TRBV7-2 - TRBJ2-7 few
CASSQGTTSGTQYF TGTGCCAGCAGCCAAGGAACTACCTCCGGGACCCAGTACTTC TRBV3-1/TRBV3-2 - TRBJ2-5 -
CASTTGFEKLFF TGTGCCAGCACTACAGGGTTTGAAAAACTGTTTTTT TRBV28 - TRBJ1-4 once
CASSLASALPRGEQYF TGTGCCAGCTCACTCGCTTCCGCACTCCCCCGGGGGGAGCAGTACTTC TRBV18 - TRBJ2-7 -
CASVWREVYNEQFF TGTGCCAGCGTGTGGCGGGAGGTCTACAATGAGCAGTTCTTC TRBV2 TRBD2 TRBJ2-1 -
CASSPQGFPGNTIYF TGTGCCAGCAGCCCCCAGGGGTTCCCTGGAAACACCATATATTTT TRBV7-9 - TRBJ1-3 -
CAWSVGPSSGNTIYF TGTGCCTGGAGTGTGGGCCCGAGCTCTGGAAACACCATATATTTT TRBV30 - TRBJ1-3 -
CASSPGGDYGYTF TGTGCCAGCAGCCCAGGGGGGGACTATGGCTACACCTTC TRBV9 TRBD1 TRBJ1-2 -
CASSLDTADQPQHF TGCGCCAGCAGCTTGGATACAGCCGATCAGCCCCAGCATTTT TRBV5-1 - TRBJ1-5 -
CASSLGLGQYF TGTGCCAGCAGTTTAGGTCTGGGGCAGTACTTC TRBV28 - TRBJ2-7 -
CASSGGTGSAYGYTF TGTGCCAGTAGTGGGGGGACAGGGAGCGCCTATGGCTACACCTTC TRBV19 TRBD1 TRBJ1-2 -
CASSPLSGGPYNEQFF TGTGCCAGTAGCCCTTTATCGGGCGGTCCCTACAATGAGCAGTTCTTC TRBV19 - TRBJ2-1 -
CAIKGDETGAEKLFF TGTGCCATCAAAGGTGATGAGACAGGGGCTGAAAAACTGTTTTTT TRBV10-3 TRBD1 TRBJ1-4 -
CASSYSGQGSSPLHF TGTGCCAGCAGTTACTCCGGACAGGGGAGTTCACCCCTCCACTTT TRBV6-5 TRBD1 TRBJ1-6 -
CASSISGSSYNSPLHF TGTGCCAGTAGTATTAGTGGGAGCTCCTATAATTCACCCCTCCACTTT TRBV19 - TRBJ1-6 -
CASSQRDTAYEQYF TGCGCCAGCAGCCAGCGGGACACCGCCTACGAGCAGTACTTC TRBV5-1 - TRBJ2-7 -
CASSPQRQAMNTEAFF TGTGCCAGCTCACCCCAAAGACAGGCCATGAACACTGAAGCTTTCTTT TRBV18 - TRBJ1-1 -
CSVWTGGAGYGYTF TGCAGCGTATGGACAGGGGGCGCGGGGTATGGCTACACCTTC TRBV29-1 TRBD1 TRBJ1-2 -
CASSLAGSYNSPLHF TGTGCCAGCAGCTTGGCCGGCTCCTATAATTCACCCCTCCACTTT TRBV5-8 - TRBJ1-6 -
CASSVRDRGYEQYF TGCGCCAGCAGCGTCCGGGACAGGGGGTACGAGCAGTACTTC TRBV5-1 TRBD1 TRBJ2-7 few
CASSPRGGGGYEQYF TGTGCCAGCTCACCTCGTGGAGGGGGAGGCTACGAGCAGTACTTC TRBV18 - TRBJ2-7 -
CASSGSDTIYGYTF TGTGCCAGCAGCGGATCCGACACAATCTATGGCTACACCTTC TRBV3-1/TRBV3-2 - TRBJ1-2 -
CASSLLGQGPGANVLTF TGTGCCAGCAGCTTGCTCGGGCAGGGCCCTGGGGCCAACGTCCTGACTTTC TRBV7-3 - TRBJ2-6 -
CASSITLGTGYTF TGTGCCAGTAGTATCACCCTAGGGACCGGCTACACCTTC TRBV19 - TRBJ1-2 -
CASSFPIGELFF TGCGCCAGCAGCTTCCCCATCGGGGAGCTGTTTTTT TRBV5-1 - TRBJ2-2 -
CAWNGDRGTEAFF TGTGCCTGGAATGGGGACAGGGGAACTGAAGCTTTCTTT TRBV30 TRBD1 TRBJ1-1 -
CAINEENSYEQYF TGTGCCATCAATGAGGAAAATTCCTACGAGCAGTACTTC TRBV10-3 - TRBJ2-7 -
CASSSYQNTGRSTYGYTF TGTGCCAGCAGCTCCTACCAGAATACAGGGCGATCCACATATGGCTACACCTTC TRBV7-2 - TRBJ1-2 -
CASSEPLEPHRTDTQYF TGTGCCAGCAGCGAGCCACTAGAACCCCACCGCACAGATACGCAGTATTTT TRBV9 - TRBJ2-3 -
CASSIGPDKMGYTF TGTGCCAGTAGTATAGGCCCAGATAAGATGGGCTACACCTTC TRBV19 - TRBJ1-2 -
CASSLELAAGGTEAFF TGTGCCAGCAGCTTGGAGCTCGCTGCAGGGGGCACTGAAGCTTTCTTT TRBV5-4 TRBD1 TRBJ1-1 -
CASSGRSGGGTDTQYF TGTGCCAGCAGTGGCCGGAGCGGGGGTGGCACAGATACGCAGTATTTT TRBV6-4 TRBD2 TRBJ2-3 -
CASSQIKGPLTGQFF TGTGCCAGCAGTCAAATTAAGGGACCCCTAACGGGGCAGTTCTTC TRBV28 - TRBJ2-1 -
CASSPPGAYEQYF TGTGCCAGCTCACCACCCGGAGCCTACGAGCAGTACTTC TRBV18 - TRBJ2-7 -
CASSRTGQNQPQHF TGTGCCAGCAGCAGGACAGGCCAAAATCAGCCCCAGCATTTT TRBV6-5 TRBD1 TRBJ1-5 -
CASSARDREGDEQFF TGTGCCAGCAGCGCCCGGGACAGGGAAGGGGATGAGCAGTTCTTC TRBV11-3 TRBD1 TRBJ2-1 -
CASSVDSRGIHYGYTF TGTGCCAGCAGCGTAGACTCCAGGGGAATCCACTATGGCTACACCTTC TRBV9 - TRBJ1-2 -
CAWSGGQSSGNTIYF TGTGCCTGGAGTGGGGGACAGAGCTCTGGAAACACCATATATTTT TRBV30 TRBD1 TRBJ1-3 -
CASSAHGKGQGAEKLFF TGTGCCAGCAGCGCTCATGGCAAGGGACAGGGGGCCGAGAAACTGTTTTTT TRBV3-1/TRBV3-2 TRBD1 TRBJ1-4 -
CASSVAGGSHEQYF TGTGCCAGCAGTGTCGCAGGGGGATCCCACGAGCAGTACTTC TRBV25-1 TRBD1 TRBJ2-7 -
CASRGTRGYTF TGTGCCAGCAGAGGGACCCGTGGCTACACCTTC TRBV3-1/TRBV3-2 - TRBJ1-2 -
CASSPGQGRLNYGYTF TGTGCCAGCTCACCCGGACAGGGACGACTTAACTATGGCTACACCTTC TRBV18 TRBD1 TRBJ1-2 -
CAWSVAGNFYNEQFF TGTGCCTGGAGCGTAGCGGGGAATTTTTACAATGAGCAGTTCTTC TRBV30 TRBD2 TRBJ2-1 once